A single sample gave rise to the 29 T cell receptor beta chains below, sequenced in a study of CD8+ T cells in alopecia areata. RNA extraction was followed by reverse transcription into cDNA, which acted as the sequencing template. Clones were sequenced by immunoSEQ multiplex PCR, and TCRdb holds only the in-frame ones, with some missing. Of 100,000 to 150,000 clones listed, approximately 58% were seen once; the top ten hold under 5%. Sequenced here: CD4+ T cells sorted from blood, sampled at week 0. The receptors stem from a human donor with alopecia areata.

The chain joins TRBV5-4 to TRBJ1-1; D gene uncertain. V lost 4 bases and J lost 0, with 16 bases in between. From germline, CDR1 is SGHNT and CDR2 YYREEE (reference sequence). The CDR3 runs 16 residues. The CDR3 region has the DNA TGTGCCAGCAGCCCAAAGGGCCCAACGATGAACACTGAAGCTTTCTTT. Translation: CASSPKGPTMNTEAFF.

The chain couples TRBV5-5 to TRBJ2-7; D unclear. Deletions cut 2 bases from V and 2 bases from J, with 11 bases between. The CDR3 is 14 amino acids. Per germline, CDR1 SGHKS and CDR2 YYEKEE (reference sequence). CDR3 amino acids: CASSFNARTYEQYF. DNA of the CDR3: TGTGCCAGCAGCTTTAACGCGCGTACCTACGAGCAGTACTTC.

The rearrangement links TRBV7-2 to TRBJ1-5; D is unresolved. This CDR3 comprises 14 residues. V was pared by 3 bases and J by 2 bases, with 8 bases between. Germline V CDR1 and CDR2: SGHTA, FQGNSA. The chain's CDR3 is CASSFGAGNQPQHF. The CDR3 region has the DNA TGTGCCAGCAGCTTTGGCGCGGGCAATCAGCCCCAGCATTTT.

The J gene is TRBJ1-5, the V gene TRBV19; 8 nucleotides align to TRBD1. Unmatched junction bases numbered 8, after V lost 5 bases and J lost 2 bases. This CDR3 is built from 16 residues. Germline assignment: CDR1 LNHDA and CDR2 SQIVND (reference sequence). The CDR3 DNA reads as TGTGCCAGTAGTTTAAGTTCGACAGGGGGCAATCAGCCCCAGCATTTT. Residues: CASSLSSTGGNQPQHF.

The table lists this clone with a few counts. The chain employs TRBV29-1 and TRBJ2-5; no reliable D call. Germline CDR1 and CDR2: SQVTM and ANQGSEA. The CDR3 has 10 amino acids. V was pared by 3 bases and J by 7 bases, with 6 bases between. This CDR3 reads CSVDGGTQYF. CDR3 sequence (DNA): TGCAGCGTTGATGGTGGGACCCAGTACTTC. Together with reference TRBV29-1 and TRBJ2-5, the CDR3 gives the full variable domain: SAVISQKPSRDICQRGTSLTIQCQVDSQVTMMFWYRQQPGQSLTLIATANQGSEATYESGFVIDKFPISRPNLTFSTLTVSNMSPEDSSIYLCSVDGGTQYFGPGTRLLVL.

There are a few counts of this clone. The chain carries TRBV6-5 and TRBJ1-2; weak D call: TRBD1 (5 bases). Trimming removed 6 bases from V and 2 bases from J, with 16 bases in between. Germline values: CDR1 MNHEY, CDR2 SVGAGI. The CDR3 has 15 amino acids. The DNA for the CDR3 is TGTGCCAGCAGCCGGGGCAGCCACATCAACTATGGCTACACCTTC. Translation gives CASSRGSHINYGYTF.

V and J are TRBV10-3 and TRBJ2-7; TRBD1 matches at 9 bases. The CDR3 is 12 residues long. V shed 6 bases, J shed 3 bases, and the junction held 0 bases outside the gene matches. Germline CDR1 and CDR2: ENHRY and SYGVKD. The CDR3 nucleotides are TGTGCCATCAGGGGACAGGGCTACGAGCAGTACTTC. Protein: CAIRGQGYEQYF.

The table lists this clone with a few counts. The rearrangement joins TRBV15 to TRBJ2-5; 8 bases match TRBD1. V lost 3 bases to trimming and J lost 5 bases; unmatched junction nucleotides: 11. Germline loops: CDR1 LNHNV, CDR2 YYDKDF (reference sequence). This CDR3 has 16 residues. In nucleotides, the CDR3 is TGTGCCACCAGCAGCGATCCGACAGGGGCTGCGGAGACCCAGTACTTC. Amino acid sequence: CATSSDPTGAAETQYF.

The CDR3 sequence: CASSDRPSGTGEEKLFF. CDR3 DNA: TGCGCCAGCAGCGACCGCCCCTCCGGGACAGGGGAAGAAAAACTGTTTTTT. The rearrangement uses TRBV5-1 and TRBJ1-4; TRBD1 aligns across 10 bases. This CDR3 has 17 amino acids. V shed 4 bases and J 8 bases; nucleotides not matched to a gene: 14. Germline V CDR1 and CDR2: SGHRS, YFSETQ.

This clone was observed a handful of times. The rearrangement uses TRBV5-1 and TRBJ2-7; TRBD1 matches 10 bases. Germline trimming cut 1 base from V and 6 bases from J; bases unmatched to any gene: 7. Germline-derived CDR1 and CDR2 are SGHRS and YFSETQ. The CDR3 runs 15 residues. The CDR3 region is CASSLSLGQGGEQYF. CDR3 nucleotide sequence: TGCGCCAGCAGCTTGTCTCTAGGACAGGGGGGCGAGCAGTACTTC.

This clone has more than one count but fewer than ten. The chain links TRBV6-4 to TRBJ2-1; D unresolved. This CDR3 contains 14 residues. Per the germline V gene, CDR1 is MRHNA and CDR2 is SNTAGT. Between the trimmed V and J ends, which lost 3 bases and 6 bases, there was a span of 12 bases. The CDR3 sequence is CASSERARGNEQFF. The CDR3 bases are TGTGCCAGCAGTGAAAGGGCCCGCGGCAATGAGCAGTTCTTC.

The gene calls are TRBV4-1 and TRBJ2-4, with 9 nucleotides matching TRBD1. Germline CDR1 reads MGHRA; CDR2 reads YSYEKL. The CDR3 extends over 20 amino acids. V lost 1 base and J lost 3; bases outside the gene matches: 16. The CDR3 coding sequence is TGCGCCAGCAGCCAAGCCGCCGGGACAGGGAATGTCAATGGCAAAAACATTCAGTACTTC. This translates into CASSQAAGTGNVNGKNIQYF.

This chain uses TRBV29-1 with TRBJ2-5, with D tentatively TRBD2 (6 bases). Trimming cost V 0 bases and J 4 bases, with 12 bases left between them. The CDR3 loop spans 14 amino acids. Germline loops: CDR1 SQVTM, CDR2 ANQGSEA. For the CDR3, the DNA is TGCAGCGTTGAAGACCCCGGGGGTGGAGAGACCCAGTACTTC. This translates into CSVEDPGGGETQYF.

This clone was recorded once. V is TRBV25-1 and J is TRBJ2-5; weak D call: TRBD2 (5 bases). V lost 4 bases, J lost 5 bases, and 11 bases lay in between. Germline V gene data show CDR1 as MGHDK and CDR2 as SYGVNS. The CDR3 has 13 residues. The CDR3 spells CASSVPGGETQYF. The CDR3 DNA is TGTGCCAGCAGTGTTCCGGGCGGGGAGACCCAGTACTTC.

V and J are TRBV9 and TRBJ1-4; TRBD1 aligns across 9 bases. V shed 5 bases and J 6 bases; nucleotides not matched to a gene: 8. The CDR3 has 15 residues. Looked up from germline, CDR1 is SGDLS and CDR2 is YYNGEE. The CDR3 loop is CASSSTGGAYEKLFF. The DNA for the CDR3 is TGTGCCAGCAGTTCTACAGGGGGCGCTTATGAAAAACTGTTTTTT.

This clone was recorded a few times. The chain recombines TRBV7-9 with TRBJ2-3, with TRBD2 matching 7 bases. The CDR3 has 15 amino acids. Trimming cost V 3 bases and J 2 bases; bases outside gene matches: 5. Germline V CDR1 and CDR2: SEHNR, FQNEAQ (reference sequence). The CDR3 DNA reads TGTGCCAGCAGCTTGACAGCGGGGCTCACAGATACGCAGTATTTT. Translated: CASSLTAGLTDTQYF.

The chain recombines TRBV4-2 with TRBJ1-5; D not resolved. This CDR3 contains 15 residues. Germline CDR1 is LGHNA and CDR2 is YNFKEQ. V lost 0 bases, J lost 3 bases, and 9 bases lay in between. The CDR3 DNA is TGTGCCAGCAGCCAAGATGGAAGGGCCAATCAGCCCCAGCATTTT. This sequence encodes CASSQDGRANQPQHF.

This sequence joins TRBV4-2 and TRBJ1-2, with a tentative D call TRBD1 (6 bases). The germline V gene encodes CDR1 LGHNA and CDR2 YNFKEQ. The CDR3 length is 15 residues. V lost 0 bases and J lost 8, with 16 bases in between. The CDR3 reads CASSQDKGGGRGYTF. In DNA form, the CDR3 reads TGTGCCAGCAGCCAAGATAAAGGGGGGGGGCGAGGCTACACCTTC.

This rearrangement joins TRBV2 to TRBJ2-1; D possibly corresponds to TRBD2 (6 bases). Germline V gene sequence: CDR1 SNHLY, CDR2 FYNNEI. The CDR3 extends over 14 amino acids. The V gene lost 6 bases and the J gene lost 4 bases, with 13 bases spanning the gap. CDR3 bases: TGTGCCAGCAGGGCAAAGGGACTTTACAATGAGCAGTTCTTC. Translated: CASRAKGLYNEQFF. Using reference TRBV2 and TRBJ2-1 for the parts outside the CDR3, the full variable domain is EPEVTQTPSHQVTQMGQEVILRCVPISNHLYFYWYRQILGQKVEFLVSFYNNEISEKSEIFDDQFSVERPDGSNFTLKIRSTKLEDSAMYFCASRAKGLYNEQFFGPGTRLTVL.

CDR3 in amino acids: CASSPRTGASVSAKNIQYF. The CDR3 region has the DNA TGTGCCAGCAGTCCACGGACAGGGGCCAGCGTGTCGGCCAAAAACATTCAGTACTTC. The V call is TRBV28, the J call TRBJ2-4, with 9 positions matching TRBD1. CDR1 is MDHEN, CDR2 SYDVKM, per germline. The V gene end was trimmed by 5 bases and the J gene end by 1 base; junction bases not matched to a gene: 15. The CDR3 is 19 residues long.

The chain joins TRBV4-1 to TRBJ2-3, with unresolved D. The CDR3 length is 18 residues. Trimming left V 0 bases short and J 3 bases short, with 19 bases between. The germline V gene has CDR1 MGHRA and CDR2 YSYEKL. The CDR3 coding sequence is TGCGCCAGCAGCCAAGATCCGGCCGACCTTGTATCGACAGATACGCAGTATTTT. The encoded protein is CASSQDPADLVSTDTQYF.

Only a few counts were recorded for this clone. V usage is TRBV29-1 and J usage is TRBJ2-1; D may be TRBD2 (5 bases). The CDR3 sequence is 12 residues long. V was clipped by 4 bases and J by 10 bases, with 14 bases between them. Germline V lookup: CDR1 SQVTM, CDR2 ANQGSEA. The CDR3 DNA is TGCAGCGTTGGTCGACCGGGGATCGAGCAGTTCTTC. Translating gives CSVGRPGIEQFF.

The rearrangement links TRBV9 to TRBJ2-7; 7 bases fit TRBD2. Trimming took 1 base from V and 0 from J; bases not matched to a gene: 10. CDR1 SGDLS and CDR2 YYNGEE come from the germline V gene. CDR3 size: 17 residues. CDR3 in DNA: TGTGCCAGCAGCGTAAGCGGGACGTCCCAAAGCTCCTACGAGCAGTACTTC. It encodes CASSVSGTSQSSYEQYF.

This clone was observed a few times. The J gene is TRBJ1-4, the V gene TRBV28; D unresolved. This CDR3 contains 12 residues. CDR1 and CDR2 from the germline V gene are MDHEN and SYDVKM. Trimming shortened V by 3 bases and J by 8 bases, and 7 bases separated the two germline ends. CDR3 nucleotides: TGTGCCAGCAGTTTGCGCCGGGAAAAACTGTTTTTT. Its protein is CASSLRREKLFF.

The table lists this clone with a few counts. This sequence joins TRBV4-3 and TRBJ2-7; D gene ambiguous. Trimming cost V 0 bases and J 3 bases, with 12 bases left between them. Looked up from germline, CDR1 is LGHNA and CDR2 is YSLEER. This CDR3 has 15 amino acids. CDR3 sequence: CASSQDTTPRYEQYF. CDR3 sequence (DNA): TGCGCCAGCAGCCAAGATACGACTCCCCGCTACGAGCAGTACTTC.

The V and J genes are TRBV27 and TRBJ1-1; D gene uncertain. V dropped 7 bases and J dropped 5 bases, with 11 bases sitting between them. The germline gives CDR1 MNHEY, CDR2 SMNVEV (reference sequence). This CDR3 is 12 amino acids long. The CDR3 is CASKRVGTEAFF. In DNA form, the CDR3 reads TGTGCCAGCAAGCGGGTTGGGACTGAAGCTTTCTTT.

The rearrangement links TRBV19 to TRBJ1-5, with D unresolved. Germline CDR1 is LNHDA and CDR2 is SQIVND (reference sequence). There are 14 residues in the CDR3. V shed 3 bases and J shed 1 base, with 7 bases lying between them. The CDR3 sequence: CASSIGSSNQPQHF. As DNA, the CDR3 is TGTGCCAGTAGTATTGGATCCAGCAATCAGCCCCAGCATTTT.

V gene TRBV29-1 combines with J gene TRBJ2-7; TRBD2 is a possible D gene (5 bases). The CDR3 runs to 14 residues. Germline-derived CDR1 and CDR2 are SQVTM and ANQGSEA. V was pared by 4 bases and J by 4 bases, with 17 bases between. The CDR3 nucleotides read TGCAGCGTTGTCCTGATCACGGGGAGATACGAGCAGTACTTC. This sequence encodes CSVVLITGRYEQYF.

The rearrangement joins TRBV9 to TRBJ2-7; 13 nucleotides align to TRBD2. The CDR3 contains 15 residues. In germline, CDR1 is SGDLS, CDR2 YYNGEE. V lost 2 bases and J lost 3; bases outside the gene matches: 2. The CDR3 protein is CASSVGTSGNYEQYF. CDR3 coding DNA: TGTGCCAGCAGCGTTGGGACTAGCGGGAACTACGAGCAGTACTTC.